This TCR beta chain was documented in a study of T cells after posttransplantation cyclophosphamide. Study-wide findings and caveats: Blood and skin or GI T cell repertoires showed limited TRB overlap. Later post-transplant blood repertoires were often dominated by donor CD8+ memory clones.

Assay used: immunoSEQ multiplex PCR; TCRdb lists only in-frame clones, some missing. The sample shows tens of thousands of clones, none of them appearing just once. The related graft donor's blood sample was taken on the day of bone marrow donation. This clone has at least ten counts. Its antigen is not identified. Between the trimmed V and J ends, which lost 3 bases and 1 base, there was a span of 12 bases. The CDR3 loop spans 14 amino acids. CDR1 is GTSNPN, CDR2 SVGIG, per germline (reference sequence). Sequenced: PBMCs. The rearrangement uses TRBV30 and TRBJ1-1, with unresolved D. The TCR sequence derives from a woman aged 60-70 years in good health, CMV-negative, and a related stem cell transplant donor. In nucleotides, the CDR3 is TGTGCCTGGAGGGAGTCACTTAGGAACACTGAAGCTTTCTTT. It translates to CAWRESLRNTEAFF.